Listed below are T cell receptor beta chains from one sample, sequenced in a study of CD8 T cells in Susac syndrome. TCRdb processed the immunoSEQ multiplex PCR reads anew with MiXCR; each CDR3 protein has one entry. The table lists 150,000 to 200,000 distinct CDR3 sequences, roughly 94% of them singletons. Sequencing was done on a sample of CD4+ T cells from PBMCs. The receptor source for this set is a human donor with multiple sclerosis. Both conserved end residues are part of each CDR3. A D gene is named only where the DNA matches it firmly. Where a row states a size, it is once, few, many or the class of an expanded clone; other rows omit it.

V	D	size	J	CDR3	DNA
TRBV6-1	TRBD2	NA	TRBJ2-1	CASTRTSAYNEQFF	TGTGCCAGCACTCGGACTAGCGCATACAATGAGCAGTTCTTC
TRBV4-1	TRBD2	NA	TRBJ2-2	CASTGTSGLANTGELFF	TGCGCCAGCACCGGGACTAGCGGCCTCGCGAACACCGGGGAGCTGTTTTTT
TRBV11-2	NA	NA	TRBJ2-1	CASSSQGGPDNEQFF	TGTGCCAGCAGCTCACAGGGGGGGCCTGACAATGAGCAGTTCTTC
TRBV4-3	NA	once	TRBJ2-7	CASSLQLTYEQYF	TGCGCCAGCAGCCTCCAATTAACCTACGAGCAGTACTTC
TRBV6-6	NA	once	TRBJ2-6	CASSKMQGSGANVLTF	TGTGCCAGCAGTAAAATGCAGGGGTCTGGGGCCAACGTCCTGACTTTC
TRBV5-4	NA	NA	TRBJ2-4	CASSLSGNIQYF	TGTGCCAGCAGCTTGTCGGGAAACATTCAGTACTTC
TRBV2	NA	NA	TRBJ1-2	CASSGTVVYGYTF	TGTGCCAGCAGTGGGACAGTAGTCTATGGCTACACCTTC
TRBV9	TRBD1	NA	TRBJ2-5	CASSPQATGAETQYF	TGTGCCAGCAGCCCCCAAGCTACAGGGGCGGAGACCCAGTACTTC
TRBV19	NA	NA	TRBJ2-7	CASSIDPTDSYEQYF	TGTGCCAGTAGTATAGACCCGACAGACTCCTACGAGCAGTACTTC
TRBV3-1	TRBD1	once	TRBJ1-1	CASSQHDRGTEAFF	TGTGCCAGCAGCCAACACGACAGGGGCACTGAAGCTTTCTTT
TRBV7-2	NA	NA	TRBJ2-4	CASSLSGSLKNIQYF	TGTGCCAGCAGCCTTTCGGGGTCACTGAAAAACATTCAGTACTTC
TRBV7-9	NA	NA	TRBJ1-1	CASSPPGPHTEAFF	TGTGCCAGCAGCCCCCCGGGACCCCATACTGAAGCTTTCTTT
TRBV27	NA	NA	TRBJ1-5	CASSSGGYQPQHF	TGTGCCAGCAGTAGCGGCGGGTATCAGCCCCAGCATTTT
TRBV15	TRBD2	NA	TRBJ2-4	CATSRDKGLAGWVQYF	TGTGCCACCAGCAGAGATAAAGGGCTAGCGGGATGGGTTCAGTACTTC
TRBV3-1	TRBD2	once	TRBJ2-6	CASSPLRAGDSGANVLTF	TGTGCCAGCAGCCCCCTAAGAGCGGGAGACTCTGGGGCCAACGTCCTGACTTTC
TRBV3-1	TRBD1	NA	TRBJ1-5	CASSLGGSGGLAQPQHF	TGTGCCAGCAGCCTAGGCGGGTCAGGGGGCCTAGCTCAGCCCCAGCATTTT
TRBV30	NA	NA	TRBJ1-4	CAWSVGVAEKLFF	TGTGCCTGGAGTGTGGGTGTGGCTGAAAAACTGTTTTTT
TRBV20-1	TRBD2	NA	TRBJ2-1	CSAQGLADNEQFF	TGCAGTGCTCAGGGACTAGCGGACAATGAGCAGTTCTTC
TRBV12-3/TRBV12-4	TRBD2	NA	TRBJ2-1	CASSLGLAFYNEQFF	TGTGCCAGCAGCCTGGGACTAGCCTTCTACAATGAGCAGTTCTTC
TRBV30	TRBD2	NA	TRBJ2-5	CAWSRSGRAETQYF	TGTGCCTGGAGTCGGAGCGGGAGAGCAGAGACCCAGTACTTC
TRBV12-3/TRBV12-4	NA	NA	TRBJ2-7	CASSLMAVGEQYF	TGTGCCAGCAGTTTAATGGCCGTCGGCGAGCAGTACTTC
TRBV10-3	NA	NA	TRBJ2-4	CAISEGQPDIQYF	TGTGCCATCAGTGAGGGACAGCCCGACATTCAGTACTTC
TRBV20-1	TRBD1	NA	TRBJ2-4	CSAEGQGGKNIQYF	TGCAGTGCTGAGGGACAGGGAGGCAAAAACATTCAGTACTTC
TRBV6-4	NA	NA	TRBJ2-1	CASSKGTYNEQFF	TGTGCCAGCAGTAAAGGGACTTACAATGAGCAGTTCTTC
TRBV6-5	NA	NA	TRBJ2-2	CASSYHGTSTGELFF	TGTGCCAGCAGTTATCACGGGACCTCCACCGGGGAGCTGTTTTTT
TRBV14	NA	NA	TRBJ2-5	CASSLGASWETQYF	TGTGCCAGCAGCCTCGGAGCGAGTTGGGAGACCCAGTACTTC
TRBV20-1	NA	NA	TRBJ1-1	CSASEGINTEAFF	TGCAGTGCTAGTGAGGGTATAAACACTGAAGCTTTCTTT
TRBV27	NA	NA	TRBJ2-1	CASSQNPGTEQFF	TGTGCCAGCAGCCAAAATCCCGGGACAGAGCAGTTCTTC
TRBV20-1	TRBD2	NA	TRBJ2-7	CSAEKAGAGYEQYF	TGCAGTGCGGAGAAGGCGGGAGCGGGCTACGAGCAGTACTTC
TRBV5-1	NA	NA	TRBJ2-5	CASSPATPRGETQYF	TGCGCCAGCAGCCCAGCGACACCGAGGGGAGAGACCCAGTACTTC
TRBV5-6	NA	NA	TRBJ2-5	CASTTPWGETQYF	TGTGCCAGCACCACCCCCTGGGGAGAGACCCAGTACTTC
TRBV29-1	TRBD1	NA	TRBJ2-2	CSVIPGQVNTGELFF	TGCAGCGTCATTCCGGGACAGGTCAACACCGGGGAGCTGTTTTTT
TRBV24-1	TRBD1	NA	TRBJ2-2	CATSDAGTGDTGELFF	TGTGCCACCAGTGATGCCGGGACAGGGGACACCGGGGAGCTGTTTTTT
TRBV7-2	NA	NA	TRBJ2-1	CASTGGSSYNEQFF	TGTGCCAGCACCGGTGGAAGCTCCTACAATGAGCAGTTCTTC
TRBV19	NA	NA	TRBJ1-5	CASSKEGGGNQPQHF	TGTGCCAGTAGCAAGGAGGGGGGCGGCAATCAGCCCCAGCATTTT
TRBV7-2	NA	NA	TRBJ1-1	CASSLWANTEAFF	TGTGCCAGCAGCTTATGGGCGAACACTGAAGCTTTCTTT
TRBV28	NA	NA	TRBJ1-2	CASSRYGGRGFDGYTF	TGTGCCAGCAGTCGGTACGGAGGACGGGGATTCGATGGCTACACCTTC
TRBV6-6	NA	NA	TRBJ2-3	CASSLTADTQYF	TGTGCCAGCAGTTTAACGGCAGATACGCAGTATTTT
TRBV20-1	TRBD1	NA	TRBJ1-5	CSARVGQGGNQPQHF	TGCAGTGCTAGAGTGGGACAGGGGGGCAATCAGCCCCAGCATTTT
TRBV12-3/TRBV12-4	TRBD1	NA	TRBJ1-5	CASRVSVGTVLHF	TGTGCCAGCAGAGTCTCCGTCGGGACAGTGCTCCATTTT
TRBV6-6	NA	NA	TRBJ2-3	CASREGLSTDTQYF	TGTGCCAGCAGGGAGGGTCTTAGCACAGATACGCAGTATTTT
TRBV18	NA	NA	TRBJ2-7	CASSPGNSDPYEQYF	TGTGCCAGCTCACCCGGGAATAGCGACCCCTACGAGCAGTACTTC
TRBV20-1	NA	few	TRBJ2-5	CSASDREETQYF	TGCAGTGCTTCGGACCGCGAAGAGACCCAGTACTTC
TRBV5-4	NA	NA	TRBJ2-2	CASSFISPGELFF	TGTGCCAGCAGCTTTATTTCCCCCGGGGAGCTGTTTTTT